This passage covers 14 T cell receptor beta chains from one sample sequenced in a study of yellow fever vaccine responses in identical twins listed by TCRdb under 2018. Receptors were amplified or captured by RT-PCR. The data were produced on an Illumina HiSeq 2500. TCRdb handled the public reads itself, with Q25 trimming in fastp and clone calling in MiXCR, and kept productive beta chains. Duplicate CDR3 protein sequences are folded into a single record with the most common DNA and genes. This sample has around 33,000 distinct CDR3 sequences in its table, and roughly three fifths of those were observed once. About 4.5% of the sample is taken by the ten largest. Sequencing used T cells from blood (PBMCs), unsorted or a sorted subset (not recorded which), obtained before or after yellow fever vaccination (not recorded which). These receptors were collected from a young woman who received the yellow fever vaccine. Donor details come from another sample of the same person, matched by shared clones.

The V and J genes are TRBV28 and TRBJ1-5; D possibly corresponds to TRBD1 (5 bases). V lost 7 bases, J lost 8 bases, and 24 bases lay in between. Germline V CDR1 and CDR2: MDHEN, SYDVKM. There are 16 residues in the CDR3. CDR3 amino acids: CASITSTGGTLEPQHF. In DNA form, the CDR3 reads TGTGCCAGCATCACTTCGACGGGGGGAACCTTAGAGCCCCAGCATTTT.

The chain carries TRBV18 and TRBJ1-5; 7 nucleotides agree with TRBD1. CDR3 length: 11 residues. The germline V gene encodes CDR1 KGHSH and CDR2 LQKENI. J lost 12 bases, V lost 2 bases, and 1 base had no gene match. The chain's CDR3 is CASSPGTDQHF. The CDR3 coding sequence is TGTGCCAGCTCACCAGGGACAGACCAGCATTTT.

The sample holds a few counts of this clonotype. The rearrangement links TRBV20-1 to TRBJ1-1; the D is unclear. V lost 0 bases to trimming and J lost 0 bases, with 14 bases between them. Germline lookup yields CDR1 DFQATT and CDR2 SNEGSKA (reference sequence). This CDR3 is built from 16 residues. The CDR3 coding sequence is TGCAGTGCTAGAGATCCCCCAGTGCCCATGAACACTGAAGCTTTCTTT. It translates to CSARDPPVPMNTEAFF.

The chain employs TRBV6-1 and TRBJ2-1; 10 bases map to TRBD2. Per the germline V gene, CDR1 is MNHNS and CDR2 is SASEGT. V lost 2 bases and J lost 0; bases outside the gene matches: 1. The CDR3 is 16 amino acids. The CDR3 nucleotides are TGTGCCAGCAGTGAACTAGCGGGGGCCTCCTACAATGAGCAGTTCTTC. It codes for CASSELAGASYNEQFF.

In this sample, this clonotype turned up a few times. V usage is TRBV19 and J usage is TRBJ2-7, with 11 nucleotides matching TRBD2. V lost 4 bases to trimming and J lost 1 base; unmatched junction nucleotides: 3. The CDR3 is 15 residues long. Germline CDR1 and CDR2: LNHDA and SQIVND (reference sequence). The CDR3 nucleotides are TGTGCCAGTAGTACGCTAGCGGGAGGATCCTACGAGCAGTACTTC. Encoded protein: CASSTLAGGSYEQYF.

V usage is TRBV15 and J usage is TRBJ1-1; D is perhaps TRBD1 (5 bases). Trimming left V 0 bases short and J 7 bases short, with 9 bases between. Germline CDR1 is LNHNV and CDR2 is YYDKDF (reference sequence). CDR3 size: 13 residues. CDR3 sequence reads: CATSRDRGFEAFF. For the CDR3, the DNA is TGTGCCACCAGCAGAGATCGGGGGTTTGAAGCTTTCTTT.

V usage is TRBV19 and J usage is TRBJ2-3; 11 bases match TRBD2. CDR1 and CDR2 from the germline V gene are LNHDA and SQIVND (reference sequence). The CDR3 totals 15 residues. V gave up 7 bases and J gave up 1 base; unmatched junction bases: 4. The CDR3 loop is CASTTSGSRTDTQYF. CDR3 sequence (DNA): TGTGCCAGTACCACTAGCGGGAGTCGCACAGATACGCAGTATTTT.

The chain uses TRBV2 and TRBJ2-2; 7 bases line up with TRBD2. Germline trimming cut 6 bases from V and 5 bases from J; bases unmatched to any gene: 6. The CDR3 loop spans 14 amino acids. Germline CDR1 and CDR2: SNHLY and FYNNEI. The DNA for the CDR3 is TGTGCCAGCAGAACGAACGGGGGGACCGGGGAGCTGTTTTTT. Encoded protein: CASRTNGGTGELFF.

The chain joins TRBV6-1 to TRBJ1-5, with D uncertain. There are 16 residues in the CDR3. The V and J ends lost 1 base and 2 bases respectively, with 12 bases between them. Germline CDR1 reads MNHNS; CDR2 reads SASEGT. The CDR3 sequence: CASSEGEGYGNQPQHF. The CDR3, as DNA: TGTGCCAGCAGTGAAGGGGAAGGGTATGGCAATCAGCCCCAGCATTTT.

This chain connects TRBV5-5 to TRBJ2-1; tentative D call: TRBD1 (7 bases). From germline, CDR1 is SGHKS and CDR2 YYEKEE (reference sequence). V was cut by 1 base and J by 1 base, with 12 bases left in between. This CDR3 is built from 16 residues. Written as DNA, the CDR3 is TGTGCCAGCAGCTTGCAGGGGGGAACTTCCTACAATGAGCAGTTCTTC. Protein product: CASSLQGGTSYNEQFF.

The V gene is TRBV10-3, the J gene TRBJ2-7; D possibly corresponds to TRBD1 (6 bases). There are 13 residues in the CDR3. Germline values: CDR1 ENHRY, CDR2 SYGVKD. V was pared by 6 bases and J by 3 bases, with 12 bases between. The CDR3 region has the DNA TGTGCCATCAGAACGGGACAAGACTACGAGCAGTACTTC. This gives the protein CAIRTGQDYEQYF.

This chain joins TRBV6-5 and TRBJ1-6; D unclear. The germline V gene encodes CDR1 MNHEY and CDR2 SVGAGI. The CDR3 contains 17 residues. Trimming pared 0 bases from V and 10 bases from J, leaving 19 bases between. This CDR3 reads CASSYSGPAASGSPLHF. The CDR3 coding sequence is TGTGCCAGCAGTTACTCCGGGCCAGCCGCCTCGGGATCACCCCTCCACTTT.

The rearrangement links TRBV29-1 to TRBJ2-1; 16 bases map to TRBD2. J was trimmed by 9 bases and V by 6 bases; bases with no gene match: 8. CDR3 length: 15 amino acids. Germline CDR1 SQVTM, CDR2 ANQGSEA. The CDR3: CSVTGTSGGAFEQFF. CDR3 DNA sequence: TGCAGCGTAACCGGGACTAGCGGGGGGGCCTTTGAGCAGTTCTTC.

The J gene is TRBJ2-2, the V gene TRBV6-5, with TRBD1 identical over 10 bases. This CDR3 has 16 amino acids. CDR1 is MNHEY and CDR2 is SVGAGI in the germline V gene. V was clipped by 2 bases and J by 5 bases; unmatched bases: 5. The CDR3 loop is CASSYRTGGSTGELFF. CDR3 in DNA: TGTGCCAGCAGTTACCGGACAGGGGGAAGTACCGGGGAGCTGTTTTTT.